This T cell receptor (beta chain) came from a study of cytomegalovirus exposure and HLA in healthy donors (dated by TCRdb to between 2016 and 2019). Some background on the complete study: An earlier analysis of 587 of the donors reported 250 to 300 Gb of sequence data and approximately 110 million unique TCR beta sequences from about 200 million T cells. Donor age, sex, ethnicity and CMV serostatus were collected together with the repertoire data. In addition to the first cohort of around 670 subjects, a separate validation cohort of 120 different subjects was used. Because of strong linkage in the cohort, roughly five DR-DQ haplotypes were treated as single units for association and clustering. A later analysis re-examined previously published TCR beta repertoires from 610 or so donors and added high-resolution HLA genotyping to investigate patterns of TCR occurrence. In an earlier analysis of roughly 580 of the donors, high-throughput TCR beta sequencing was used to judge whether each TCR beta V gene segment behaved as functional or pseudogenic. The aim of the study was to test whether cataloging public T cell receptors could identify signatures of past pathogen exposure. HLA typing covered class I and class II loci at four-digit resolution. Among the approximately 430 genotyped donors, approximately 76% belonged to the genetic ancestry cluster associated with self-reported Caucasian donors. The number of typed donors differed by locus: 629-630 for A, B, C, DRB1 and DQB1; some 540 for DQA1; approximately 600 for DPA1; and roughly 470 for DPB1. To predict cytomegalovirus infection status, the study combined high-throughput TCR immunosequencing, statistical association of individual TCRs with disease status, and machine learning. All discovery cohort repertoires had been generated on a single sequencing platform. Across some 400 genotyped donors of the cohort, an average of approximately 220,000 unique TCR beta nucleotide sequences per donor were sequenced, and roughly a sixth of those sequences were non-productive. An early release covering roughly 600 HLA-typed donors comprised 250 to 350 gigabases of sequencing data and tens of millions of unique TCR sequences. Rather than drawing on any new phenotypic data, the later analysis identified candidate immune exposures from TCR beta sequences and the way those sequences occurred across donors. Genome-wide SNP genotypes for about 65% of the 666 donors were used in a later genetic analysis, which treated that subset as a discovery cohort. Using immunosequencing, the study profiled T cell repertoires from fewer than 700 subjects and related those repertoires to cytomegalovirus serostatus.

The research as a whole found: Most CMV-associated TCR beta chains appeared to be HLA-restricted in a later analysis, and the HLA associations seemed to be driven largely by CMV exposure. A cluster of highly shared sequence variants was judged likely to represent a technical artifact of the sequencing pipeline. While some public TCRs were present in many individuals, most TCR sequences turned up only very rarely across donors. At a false discovery rate of 0.05, a later analysis linked under 20,000 TCR beta sequences to specific HLA alleles. In the study, approximately 150 TCR beta chains were listed as associated with cytomegalovirus. The cohort was sequenced for TCR beta chains only, and without alpha or paired-chain data the features that could be detected were limited. A later analysis found that HLA-associated TCR beta chains were more clonally expanded and had lower generation probabilities than equally common non-associated chains. A further reported finding was that TCR beta sequences accurately predicted the HLA-A and HLA-B alleles for most subjects in the first cohort. Roughly uniform sequencing depth across donors was assumed in presence/absence analyses, although this assumption may not hold. A later analysis found that TCR association rates varied across HLA loci, with DRB1 alleles showing the most associated TCRs and HLA-C alleles the fewest. In both the original and validation cohorts, the classifier was reported to diagnose cytomegalovirus status with high specificity and sensitivity. CMV serostatus was the only immune exposure information available for the cohort. Several of the top co-occurrence clusters appeared to be linked to parvovirus B19, influenza, CMV and Epstein-Barr virus, according to a later analysis. Linkage disequilibrium might explain the correlated functional status among segregating V segments, but an unknown experimental factor could not be ruled out. In vitro tests confirmed that three of the cytomegalovirus-associated TCR beta chains recognize cytomegalovirus antigens. Because counts were too low, seventeen rarely observed V segments, including chromosome 9 orphons, were excluded from the earlier analysis of 587 of the donors. According to the authors, the approach could potentially be generalized to other disease states and immunological phenotypes. In an earlier analysis of about 540 of the donors, most TCR beta V segments were observed in productive rearrangements about 87% or about 30% of the time, broadly matching IMGT annotations. Because some donors lacked HLA typing at each locus, the association tests relied only on the typed subset. V-gene and J-gene trimming of TCR beta chains was associated with a missense DCLRE1C variant in a later genetic analysis, and the association was replicated in an independent cohort. Assigning TCR associations to individual alleles was difficult when HLA alleles, especially DR and DQ, strongly co-occurred. According to a later genetic analysis, donors in an Asian-associated ancestry cluster had fewer N-insertions in productive TCRs than the approximately 630-donor mean.

Libraries were made using the immunoSEQ multiplex PCR assay. For the multiplex PCR, a mixture combining 60 forward primers for TCR Vbeta segments and 13 reverse primers for TCR Jbeta segments was used. A multiplex PCR assay on genomic DNA amplified the CDR3 region of rearranged TCR beta genes. Amplified TCR beta libraries were sequenced as 87-base-pair reads on the Illumina HiSeq System. The paper's data handling went like this. In a later analysis, 70 million to 95 million unique TCR beta chains were counted across the 500 to 700 repertoires, and roughly 11 million of these chains were shared by at least two donors. To remove PCR and sequencing errors, raw reads were error-corrected and collapsed into unique sequences using a nearest-neighbor algorithm that merged closely related sequences. To assign V, D and J gene segments, CDR3 sequences were aligned to IMGT reference sequences. For a sequence to be retained, a match of at least six nucleotides to both a V gene segment and a J gene segment was required. Rearrangements were classified as productive when the CDR3 lacked stop codons and remained in frame with V and J, and all other rearrangements were classified as non-productive. Following IMGT convention, CDR3 was defined as the stretch from the second conserved V-encoded cysteine up to the conserved J-encoded phenylalanine. The earlier analysis of about 570 of the donors excluded any sequence lacking an unambiguous match to a single V gene segment. In an earlier analysis of some 590 of the donors, a V segment was called functional when productive rearrangements were above 56.7%, and segregating when the standard deviation between donors exceeded 5%. A statistical classification framework was built for diagnosing cytomegalovirus status from the catalog of TCR beta chain sequences. A later analysis assigned V and J genes by comparing TCR nucleotide sequences with IMGT/GENE-DB human TR gene sequences. A later analysis assigned CDR3 sequences and most-parsimonious VDJ recombination scenarios with the TCRdist pipeline. In a later analysis, each TCR beta chain was defined by its CDR3 amino acid sequence together with its V-gene family, and reads lacking a unique V-gene family were excluded. In a later analysis, some 600 highly shared, low-generation-probability nucleotide sequences were removed to address suspected cross-contamination and a sequencing artifact. In a later analysis, a clonal expansion index was calculated for each public chain from normalized within-repertoire ranks of inferred template counts. Generation probabilities in a later analysis came from a VDJ recombination model fitted to out-of-frame rearrangements, and those results were checked against IGoR. A later analysis scored TCR-TCR, TCR-HLA and TCR-CMV co-occurrence with hypergeometric tests, applying a repertoire-size bias correction to TCR pairs. False discovery rates were estimated in a later analysis by permuting HLA or CMV assignments 20 times. A later analysis grouped co-occurring TCRs with DBSCAN, adding TCRdist sequence similarity when clustering within HLA-allele-positive subsets. Co-occurrence clustering excluded repertoires with fewer than 30,000 or more than 120,000 public chains, plus five with anomalous nucleotide sharing. As stored in TCRdb, this immuneACCESS dataset retains in-frame rearrangements with V and J assigned. A fraction of the clones does not appear; measured against another copy, unresolved V genes explain less than half of the discrepancy, and the remainder lacks a known reason. The V and J calls and clone size come from that table; D and trimming were worked out from the DNA. In all, the sample holds roughly 280,000 clones, and just over 70% of those were seen once. The top ten constitute 2% to 2.5% of the sample.

This clone appeared a few times. The clone's antigen remains unknown. Within one base of it there is no much larger clone, and no base qualities were kept. The cohort comprised 670 or so healthy bone marrow donors. All cohort members were sampled while nominally healthy, although unrecorded immune exposures were likely present. The donor was CMV seronegative and belonged to the group of 352 seronegative cohort members. A peripheral blood sample was collected from each donor, and TCR beta sequencing was performed on peripheral blood mononuclear cells. Genomic DNA extraction from the blood cell samples was performed with the Qiagen DNeasy Blood Extraction Kit. This clonotype was sampled from a female donor in good health and CMV-seronegative. The sequencing input was PBMCs.

DNA sequence: TGTGCCAGCAGCACCGCGGTGGTCCTTGGGGGCTACACCTTC. It codes for CASSTAVVLGGYTF. Rearrangement joined TRBV7-2 to TRBJ1-2, with no confidently assigned D gene. Looking up the germline V gene yields CDR1 SGHTA and CDR2 FQGNSA. Spanning cysteine to phenylalanine, the CDR3 consists of 14 amino acids. Solely the CDR3 DNA is kept, with 42 bases framed from the first base. V sheds 5 bases and J sheds 8 bases, leaving 18 bases between their ends.